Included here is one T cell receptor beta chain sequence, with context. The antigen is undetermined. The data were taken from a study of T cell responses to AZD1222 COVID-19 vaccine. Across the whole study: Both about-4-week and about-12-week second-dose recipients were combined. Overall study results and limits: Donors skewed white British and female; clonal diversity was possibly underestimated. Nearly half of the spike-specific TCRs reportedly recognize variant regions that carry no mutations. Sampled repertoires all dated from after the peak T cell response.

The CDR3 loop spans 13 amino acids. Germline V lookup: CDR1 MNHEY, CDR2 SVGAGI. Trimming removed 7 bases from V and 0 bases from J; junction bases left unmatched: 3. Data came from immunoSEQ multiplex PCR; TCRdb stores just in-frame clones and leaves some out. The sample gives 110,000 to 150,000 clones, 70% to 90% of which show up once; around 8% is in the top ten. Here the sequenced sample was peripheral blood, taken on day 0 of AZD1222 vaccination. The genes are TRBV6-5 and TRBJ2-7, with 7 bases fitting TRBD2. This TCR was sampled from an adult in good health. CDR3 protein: CASKAGPSYEQYF. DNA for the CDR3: TGTGCCAGCAAAGCGGGGCCCTCCTACGAGCAGTACTTC.